The T cell receptor beta chain described here comes from a study of T cells in Graves' hyperthyroidism and ophthalmopathy. Inclusive of both ends, the CDR3 amounts to 13 amino acids. Patients aged 18 to 65 had newly diagnosed hyperthyroidism lasting under 2 months. RNA transcripts yielded amplified TCR beta CDR3 regions. In the first-round RT-PCR of the TCR CDR3, the HTBI primer set was used. One entry per CDR3 protein results from TCRdb running MiXCR on the multiplex PCR reads. The profile shows some 600,000 distinct CDR3 sequences, just over 45% of them singletons. The sample holds a few counts of this clonotype. The DNA is omitted, as the CDR3 cannot be located on it reliably, and the CDR3 follows TCRdb's listing.

The sample comprised peripheral blood or thyroid tissue (not recorded which). The clonotype was recovered from a woman under 30 with Graves' hyperthyroidism. The genes are TRBV12-3 or TRBV12-4 and TRBJ1-1; the table names TRBD1, a call not compared with the DNA. The CDR3 reads CASSSSGQGSAFF.